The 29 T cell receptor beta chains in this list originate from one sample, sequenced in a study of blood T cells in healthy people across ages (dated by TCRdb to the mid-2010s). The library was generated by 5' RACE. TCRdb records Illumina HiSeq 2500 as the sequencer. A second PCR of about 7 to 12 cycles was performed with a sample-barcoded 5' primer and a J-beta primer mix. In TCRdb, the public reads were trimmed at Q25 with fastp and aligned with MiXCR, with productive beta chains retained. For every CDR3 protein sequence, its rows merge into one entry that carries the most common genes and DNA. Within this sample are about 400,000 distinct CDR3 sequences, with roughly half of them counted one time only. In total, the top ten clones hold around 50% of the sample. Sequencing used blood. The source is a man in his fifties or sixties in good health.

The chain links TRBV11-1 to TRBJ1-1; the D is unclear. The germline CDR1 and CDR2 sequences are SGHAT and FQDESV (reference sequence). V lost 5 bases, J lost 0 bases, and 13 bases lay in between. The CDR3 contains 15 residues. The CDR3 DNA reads TGTGCCAGCAGCGCAGGCGACGGAATGAACACTGAAGCTTTCTTT. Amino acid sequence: CASSAGDGMNTEAFF. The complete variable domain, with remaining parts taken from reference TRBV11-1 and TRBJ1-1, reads EAEVAQSPRYKITEKSQAVAFWCDPISGHATLYWYRQILGQGPELLVQFQDESVVDDSQLPKDRFSAERLKGVDSTLKIQPAELGDSAMYLCASSAGDGMNTEAFFGQGTRLTVV.

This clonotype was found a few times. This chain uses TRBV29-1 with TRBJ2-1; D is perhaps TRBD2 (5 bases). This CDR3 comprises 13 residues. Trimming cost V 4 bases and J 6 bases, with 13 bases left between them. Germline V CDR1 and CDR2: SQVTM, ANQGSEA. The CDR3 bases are TGCAGCGTTGTCGGCCTAGCCGGCAATGAGCAGTTCTTC. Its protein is CSVVGLAGNEQFF.

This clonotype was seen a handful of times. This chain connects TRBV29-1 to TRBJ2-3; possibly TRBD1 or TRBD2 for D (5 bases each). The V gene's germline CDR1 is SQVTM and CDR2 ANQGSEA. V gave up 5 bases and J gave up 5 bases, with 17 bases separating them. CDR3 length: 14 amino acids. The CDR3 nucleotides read TGCAGCGTTTCCCACGGGACGGGGCTAGATACGCAGTATTTT. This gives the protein CSVSHGTGLDTQYF.

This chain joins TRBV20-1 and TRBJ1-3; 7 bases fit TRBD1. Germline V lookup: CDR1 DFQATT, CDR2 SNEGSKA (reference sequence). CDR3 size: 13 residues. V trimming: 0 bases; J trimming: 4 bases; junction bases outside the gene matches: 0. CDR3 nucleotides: TGCAGTGCTAGAGAGGACAGGGGAAACACCATATATTTT. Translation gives CSAREDRGNTIYF.

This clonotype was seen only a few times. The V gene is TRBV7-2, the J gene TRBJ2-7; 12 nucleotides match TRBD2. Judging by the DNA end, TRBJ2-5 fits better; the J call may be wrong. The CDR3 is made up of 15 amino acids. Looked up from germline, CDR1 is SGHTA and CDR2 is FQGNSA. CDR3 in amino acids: CASSPGGLAGETQYF. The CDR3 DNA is TGTGCCAGCAGCCCCGGGGGACTAGCGGGAGAGACCCAGTACTTC.

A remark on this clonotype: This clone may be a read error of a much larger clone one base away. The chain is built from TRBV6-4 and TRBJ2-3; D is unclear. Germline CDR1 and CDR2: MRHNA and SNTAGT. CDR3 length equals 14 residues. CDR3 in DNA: TGTGCGAGCAAGCCAGGCCCCAACATAGATACGCAGTATTTT. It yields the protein CASKPGPNIDTQYF.

DNA of the CDR3: TGCGCCAGCAGCTTGGTGGGAACTATGAACACTGAAGCTTTCTTT. Amino acids: CASSLVGTMNTEAFF. The chain carries TRBV5-1 and TRBJ1-1; the D is unclear. With 0 bases removed from V and 0 bases from J, the gap between germline ends came to 9 bases. The CDR3 is 15 residues long. Per the germline V gene, CDR1 is SGHRS and CDR2 is YFSETQ.

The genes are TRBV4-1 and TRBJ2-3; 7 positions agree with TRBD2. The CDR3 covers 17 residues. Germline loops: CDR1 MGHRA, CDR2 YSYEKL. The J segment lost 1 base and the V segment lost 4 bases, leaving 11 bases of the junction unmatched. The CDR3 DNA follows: TGCGCCAGCAGCCCCAGCCCTGGGGCGGGGGGCACAGATACGCAGTATTTT. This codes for CASSPSPGAGGTDTQYF.

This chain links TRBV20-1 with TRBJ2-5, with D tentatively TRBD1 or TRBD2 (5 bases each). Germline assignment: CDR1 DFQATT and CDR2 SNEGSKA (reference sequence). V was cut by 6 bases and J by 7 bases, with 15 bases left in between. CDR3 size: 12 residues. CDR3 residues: CSADRGPGTQYF. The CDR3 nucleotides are TGCAGTGCCGACCGGGGCCCGGGGACCCAGTACTTC.

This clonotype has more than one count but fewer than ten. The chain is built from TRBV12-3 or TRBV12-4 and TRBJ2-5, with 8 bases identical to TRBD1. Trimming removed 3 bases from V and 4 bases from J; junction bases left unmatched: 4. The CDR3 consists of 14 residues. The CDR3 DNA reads TGTGCCAGCAGTTTGGACAGGGCAAGAGAGACCCAGTACTTC. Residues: CASSLDRARETQYF.

The CDR3 DNA sequence: TGCAGCGCTAGGACAGGGGCGGCCTACAATGAGCAGTTCTTC. Translating it yields CSARTGAAYNEQFF. The chain carries TRBV29-1 and TRBJ2-1; 9 nucleotides agree with TRBD1. V dropped 7 bases and J dropped 2; count of bases not matched to a gene: 6. The CDR3 has 14 amino acids. CDR1 and CDR2 from the germline V gene are SQVTM and ANQGSEA.

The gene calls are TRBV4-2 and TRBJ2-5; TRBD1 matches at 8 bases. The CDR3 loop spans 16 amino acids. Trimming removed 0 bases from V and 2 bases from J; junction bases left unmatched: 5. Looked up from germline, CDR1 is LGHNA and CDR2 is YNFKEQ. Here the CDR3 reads CASSQDAGTGQETQYF. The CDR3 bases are TGTGCCAGCAGCCAAGATGCCGGGACAGGACAAGAGACCCAGTACTTC.

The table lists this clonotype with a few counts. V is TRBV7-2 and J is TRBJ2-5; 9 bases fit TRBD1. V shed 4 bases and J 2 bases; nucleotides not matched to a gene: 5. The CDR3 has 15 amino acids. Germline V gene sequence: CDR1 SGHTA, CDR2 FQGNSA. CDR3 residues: CASSSAGQGQETQYF. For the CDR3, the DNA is TGTGCCAGCAGCTCAGCGGGACAGGGACAAGAGACCCAGTACTTC.

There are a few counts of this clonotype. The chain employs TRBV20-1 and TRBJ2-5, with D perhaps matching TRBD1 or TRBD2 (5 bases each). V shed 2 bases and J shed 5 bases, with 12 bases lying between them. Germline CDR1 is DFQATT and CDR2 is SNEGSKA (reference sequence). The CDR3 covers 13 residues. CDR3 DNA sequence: TGCAGTGCTAGACTCGGGGACGGGGAGACCCAGTACTTC. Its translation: CSARLGDGETQYF.

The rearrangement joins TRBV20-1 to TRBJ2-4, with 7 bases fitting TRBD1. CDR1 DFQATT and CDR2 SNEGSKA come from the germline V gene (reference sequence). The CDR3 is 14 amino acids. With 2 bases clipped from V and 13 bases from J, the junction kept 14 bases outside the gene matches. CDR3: CSARTWDSYNEQYF. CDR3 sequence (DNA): TGCAGTGCTAGAACCTGGGACAGCTACAATGAGCAGTACTTC.

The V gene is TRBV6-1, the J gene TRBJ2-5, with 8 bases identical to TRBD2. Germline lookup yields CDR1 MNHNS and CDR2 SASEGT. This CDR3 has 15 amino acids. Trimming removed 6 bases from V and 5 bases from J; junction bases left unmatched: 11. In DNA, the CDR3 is TGTGCCAGCAGCCCCACGGGGGGGGGTGTGGAGACCCAGTACTTC. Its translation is CASSPTGGGVETQYF.

This chain's CDR3 is CSAVPGGGITYEQYF. The CDR3 region has the DNA TGCAGTGCTGTCCCTGGGGGGGGGATCACCTACGAGCAGTACTTC. V is TRBV20-1 and J is TRBJ2-4; 7 positions match TRBD2. The J call is uncertain, as TRBJ2-7 better fits the DNA end. CDR1 and CDR2 from the germline V gene are DFQATT and SNEGSKA (reference sequence). The CDR3 loop spans 15 amino acids.

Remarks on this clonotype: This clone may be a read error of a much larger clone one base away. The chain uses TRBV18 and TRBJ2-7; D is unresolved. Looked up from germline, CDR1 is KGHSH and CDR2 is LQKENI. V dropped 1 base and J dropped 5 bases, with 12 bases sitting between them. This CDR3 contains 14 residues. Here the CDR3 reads CASSPRSIADEQYF. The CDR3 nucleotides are TGTGCCAGCTCACCACGCAGTATCGCCGACGAGCAGTACTTC.

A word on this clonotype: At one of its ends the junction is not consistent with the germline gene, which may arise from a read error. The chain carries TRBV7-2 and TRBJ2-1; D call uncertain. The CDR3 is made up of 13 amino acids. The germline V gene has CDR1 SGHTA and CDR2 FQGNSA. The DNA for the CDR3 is TGTGCCAACAGCTTAGAGGTCTCGGGCGAGCAGTTCTTC. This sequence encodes CANSLEVSGEQFF.

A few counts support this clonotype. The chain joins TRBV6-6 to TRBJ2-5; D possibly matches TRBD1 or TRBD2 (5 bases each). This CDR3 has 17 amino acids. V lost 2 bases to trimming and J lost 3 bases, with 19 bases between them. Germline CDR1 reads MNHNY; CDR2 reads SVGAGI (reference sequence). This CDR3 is CASSYASRDPREETQYF. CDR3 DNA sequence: TGTGCCAGCAGTTACGCATCCCGGGACCCAAGGGAAGAGACCCAGTACTTC.

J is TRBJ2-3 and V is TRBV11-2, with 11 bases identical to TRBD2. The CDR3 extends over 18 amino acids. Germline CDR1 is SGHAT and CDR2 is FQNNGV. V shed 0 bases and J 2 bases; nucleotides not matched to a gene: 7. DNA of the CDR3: TGTGCCAGCAGCTTAGATCTTGGACTAGCGGGCTCCACAGATACGCAGTATTTT. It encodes CASSLDLGLAGSTDTQYF.

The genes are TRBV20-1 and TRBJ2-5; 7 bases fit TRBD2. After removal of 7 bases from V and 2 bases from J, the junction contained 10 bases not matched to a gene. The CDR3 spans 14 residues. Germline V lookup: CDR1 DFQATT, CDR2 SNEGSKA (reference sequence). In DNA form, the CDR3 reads TGCAGTGGGGGAGAGGGGACTATACAAGAGACCCAGTACTTC. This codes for CSGGEGTIQETQYF.

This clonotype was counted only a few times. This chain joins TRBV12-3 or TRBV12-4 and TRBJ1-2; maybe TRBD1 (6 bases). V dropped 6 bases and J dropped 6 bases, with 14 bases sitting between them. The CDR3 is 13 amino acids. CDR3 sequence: CASRKQGSDGYTF. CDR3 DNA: TGTGCCAGCAGGAAACAGGGTTCGGATGGCTACACCTTC.

This CDR3 is CSASPGTTSYEQYF. DNA for the CDR3: TGCAGTGCTAGCCCCGGGACAACCTCCTACGAGCAGTACTTC. V and J are TRBV20-1 and TRBJ2-7; D may be TRBD1 (6 bases). The CDR3 is 14 residues long. Germline V gene lookup returns CDR1 DFQATT and CDR2 SNEGSKA (reference sequence). V was shortened by 3 bases and J by 0 bases, with 12 bases between the two germline ends.

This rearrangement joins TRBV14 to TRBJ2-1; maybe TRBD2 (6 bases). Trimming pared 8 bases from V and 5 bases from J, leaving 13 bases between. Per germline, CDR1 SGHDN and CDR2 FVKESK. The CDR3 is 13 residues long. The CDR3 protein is CASEPGGDNEQFF. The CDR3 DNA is TGTGCCAGCGAGCCCGGAGGGGACAATGAGCAGTTCTTC.

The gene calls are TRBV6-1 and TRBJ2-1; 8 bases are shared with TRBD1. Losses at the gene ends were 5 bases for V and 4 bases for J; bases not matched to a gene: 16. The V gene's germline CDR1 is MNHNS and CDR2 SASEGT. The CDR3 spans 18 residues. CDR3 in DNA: TGTGCCAGCAGTCCCCGGGGGCCTGGACAGGGCCTTTACAATGAGCAGTTCTTC. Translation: CASSPRGPGQGLYNEQFF.

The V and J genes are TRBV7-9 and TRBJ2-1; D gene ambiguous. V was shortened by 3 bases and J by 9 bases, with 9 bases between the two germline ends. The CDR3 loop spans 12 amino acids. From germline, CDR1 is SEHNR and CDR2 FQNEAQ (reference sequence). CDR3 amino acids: CASSFPDGEQFF. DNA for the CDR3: TGTGCCAGCAGCTTTCCCGACGGTGAGCAGTTCTTC.

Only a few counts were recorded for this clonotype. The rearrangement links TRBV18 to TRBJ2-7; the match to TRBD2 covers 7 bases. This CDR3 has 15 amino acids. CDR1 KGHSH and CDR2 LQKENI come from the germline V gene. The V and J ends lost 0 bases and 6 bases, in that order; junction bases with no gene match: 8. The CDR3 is CASSPPTSAVGEQYF. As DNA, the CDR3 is TGTGCCAGCTCACCACCAACTAGCGCAGTGGGCGAGCAGTACTTC.

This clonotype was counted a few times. CDR3 loop: CSARLVGGSGELFF. CDR3 in DNA: TGCAGTGCTAGACTGGTGGGAGGGTCCGGGGAGCTGTTTTTT. The rearrangement links TRBV20-1 to TRBJ2-2; 7 nucleotides line up with TRBD2. CDR3 length equals 14 residues. The germline CDR1 and CDR2 sequences are DFQATT and SNEGSKA (reference sequence). The trim removed 2 bases at V and 6 bases at J, leaving 6 bases unmatched.